This entry features one T cell receptor (beta chain) sequence. This sample stems from a study of blood T cell repertoires in COVID-19. At the level of the study: Spain, Italy and the United States supplied samples that represented acute and convalescent COVID-19. PBMCs, B-cell-depleted T cells, or T cells provided the cDNA or gDNA that made up the material.

This CDR3 spans 15 amino acids. Germline V lookup: CDR1 SGDLS, CDR2 YYNGEE. Trimming removed 6 bases from V and 4 bases from J; junction bases left unmatched: 7. As processed by the authors: Amplification of reference gene primers was used by the study to estimate nucleated cell counts. Only in-frame clones appear in the TCRdb table, and some are missing; sequencing was by immunoSEQ multiplex PCR. V, J and clone size are those of that table, while D and trimming were read from the DNA. The data contain about 100,000 clones, 82% of them singletons. This receptor was obtained from a man in his 60s with acute or convalescent COVID-19. The specimen sequenced was peripheral blood. V usage is TRBV9 and J usage is TRBJ1-3; TRBD1 aligns across 10 bases. CDR3 sequence: CASTPGTGVGNTIYF. CDR3 coding DNA: TGTGCCAGCACCCCCGGGACAGGGGTAGGAAACACCATATATTTT.